These 26 T cell receptor beta chains were all obtained from the same sample, sequenced in a study of T cells after posttransplantation cyclophosphamide (TCRdb year 2016). The library was prepared using the immunoSEQ multiplex PCR assay. The table comes from immuneACCESS by way of TCRdb, which keeps in-frame sequences with V and J called. Part of the clones is missing from these tables; in studies checked, under half for an unresolved V gene and the rest for unknown reasons. The sample data list approximately 47,000 clones, and 85% to 95% of these were observed just once. The ten largest clones represent around 2.9% of the sample. The sample comprised PBMCs. These receptors all come from a woman aged 50 to 65 in good health and a related stem cell transplant donor.

V is TRBV11-2 and J is TRBJ2-7; maybe TRBD2 (5 bases). Trimming removed 2 bases from V and 2 bases from J, with 13 bases in between. The CDR3 spans 15 residues. Germline CDR1 reads SGHAT; CDR2 reads FQNNGV. The CDR3 coding sequence is TGTGCCAGCAGCTTACACCGGGGAATCGCCTACGAGCAGTACTTC. It yields the protein CASSLHRGIAYEQYF.

The rearrangement joins TRBV7-9 to TRBJ2-3, with 8 positions matching TRBD2. With V trimmed by 6 bases and J by 2 bases, 10 bases remained unmatched. Germline loops: CDR1 SEHNR, CDR2 FQNEAQ (reference sequence). This CDR3 is built from 16 residues. The CDR3: CASRSWRGDLTDTQYF. Written as DNA, the CDR3 is TGTGCCAGCAGATCATGGCGGGGGGACCTCACAGATACGCAGTATTTT.

The gene calls are TRBV11-3 and TRBJ2-1, with a possible D match to TRBD1 (5 bases). CDR1 is SGHNT, CDR2 YENEEA, per germline. V lost 5 bases and J 5 bases, leaving 13 bases between the germline ends. The CDR3 spans 14 residues. Here the CDR3 reads CASSLRTNHNEQFF. CDR3 in DNA: TGTGCCAGCAGCCTTCGGACAAACCACAATGAGCAGTTCTTC.

The J gene is TRBJ1-1, the V gene TRBV19; possibly TRBD1 for D (6 bases). Per germline, CDR1 LNHDA and CDR2 SQIVND (reference sequence). The CDR3 loop spans 14 amino acids. Trimming stripped 6 bases from V and 4 bases from J, with 15 bases between. This chain's CDR3 is CASRKQGGGTEAFF. CDR3 coding DNA: TGTGCCAGTAGGAAACAGGGTGGCGGCACTGAAGCTTTCTTT.

This rearrangement joins TRBV7-2 to TRBJ2-3, with TRBD2 identical over 7 bases. The germline gives CDR1 SGHTA, CDR2 FQGNSA. Losses at the gene ends were 1 base for V and 6 bases for J; bases not matched to a gene: 10. The CDR3 covers 16 residues. CDR3 sequence: CASSLGASRGWDTQYF. The CDR3 region has the DNA TGTGCCAGCAGCTTAGGCGCTTCGCGGGGGTGGGATACGCAGTATTTT.

The CDR3 DNA is TGCGCCAGCAGCCCCGGGGTGGGTATTGTGTCCTACGAGCAGTACTTC. Protein product: CASSPGVGIVSYEQYF. The V gene is TRBV5-1, the J gene TRBJ2-7; perhaps TRBD2 as D (5 bases). The CDR3 loop spans 16 amino acids. V was cut by 4 bases and J by 1 base, with 18 bases left in between. In germline, CDR1 is SGHRS, CDR2 YFSETQ. Supplemented by reference TRBV5-1 and TRBJ2-7, the full variable domain reads KAGVTQTPRYLIKTRGQQVTLSCSPISGHRSVSWYQQTPGQGLQFLFEYFSETQRNKGNFPGRFSGRQFSNSRSEMNVSTLELGDSALYLCASSPGVGIVSYEQYFGPGTRLTVT.

V gene TRBV15 combines with J gene TRBJ2-3; D is undetermined. Trimming cost V 0 bases and J 0 bases, with 7 bases left between them. Germline CDR1 and CDR2: LNHNV and YYDKDF (reference sequence). CDR3 length: 15 residues. The CDR3 bases are TGTGCCACCAGCAGAGAGCAGGATAGCACAGATACGCAGTATTTT. Its translation is CATSREQDSTDTQYF.

The genes are TRBV28 and TRBJ2-4; a possible D gene is TRBD1 (6 bases). There are 12 residues in the CDR3. Germline CDR1 MDHEN, CDR2 SYDVKM. Between the trimmed V and J ends, which lost 6 bases and 7 bases, there was a span of 10 bases. CDR3 bases: TGTGCCAGCAGGCAGGGGCTGAACATTCAGTACTTC. This encodes CASRQGLNIQYF.

The chain employs TRBV30 and TRBJ2-2; D is perhaps TRBD1 (6 bases). Germline V gene lookup returns CDR1 GTSNPN and CDR2 SVGIG (reference sequence). This CDR3 spans 14 amino acids. Trimming took off 7 bases at V and 3 bases at J, with 15 bases between the two ends. As DNA, the CDR3 is TGTGCCTTTAAACAGGGCGGCGACACCGGGGAGCTGTTTTTT. Translated, it gives CAFKQGGDTGELFF.

V is TRBV5-1 and J is TRBJ1-1; D is possibly TRBD1 (6 bases). The V and J ends lost 0 bases and 2 bases respectively, with 11 bases between them. The CDR3 loop spans 15 amino acids. Germline assignment: CDR1 SGHRS and CDR2 YFSETQ. The CDR3 coding sequence is TGCGCCAGCAGCTTGGATGGACAGATAAACACTGAAGCTTTCTTT. This codes for CASSLDGQINTEAFF. The whole variable domain, remainder taken from reference TRBV5-1 and TRBJ1-1, is KAGVTQTPRYLIKTRGQQVTLSCSPISGHRSVSWYQQTPGQGLQFLFEYFSETQRNKGNFPGRFSGRQFSNSRSEMNVSTLELGDSALYLCASSLDGQINTEAFFGQGTRLTVV.

A word on this clone: The junction does not match germline at one end; this may be a read error. This rearrangement joins TRBV10-3 to TRBJ1-2; the match to TRBD1 covers 7 bases. The CDR3 is 17 residues long. The germline CDR1 and CDR2 sequences are ENHRY and SYGVKD. CDR3 in DNA: TGTACCATCAGTGAGGTCCCGACAGGGACCGGGGGCTATGGCTACACCTTC. Translation gives CTISEVPTGTGGYGYTF.

There are a few counts of this clone. V gene TRBV7-2 combines with J gene TRBJ1-1; TRBD1 matches 9 bases. Germline assignment: CDR1 SGHTA and CDR2 FQGNSA. Trimming at V came to 3 bases and at J to 7 bases, leaving 9 bases not matched to a gene. The CDR3 has 15 amino acids. The CDR3 region has the DNA TGTGCCAGCAGCTTTATACAGGGGGCGCTTAGTGAAGCTTTCTTT. This translates into CASSFIQGALSEAFF.

As DNA, the CDR3 is TGTGCCAGTAGTATGGGGACAGCCTCCTACGAGCAGTACTTC. This sequence encodes CASSMGTASYEQYF. This chain joins TRBV19 and TRBJ2-7; 7 bases line up with TRBD1. This CDR3 spans 14 amino acids. V trimming: 3 bases; J trimming: 0 bases; junction bases outside the gene matches: 2. From germline, CDR1 is LNHDA and CDR2 SQIVND (reference sequence).

The chain carries TRBV5-1 and TRBJ2-7; 7 bases map to TRBD1. Germline CDR1 reads SGHRS; CDR2 reads YFSETQ. This CDR3 region has 15 residues. The V gene end was trimmed by 7 bases and the J gene end by 2 bases; junction bases not matched to a gene: 12. Here the CDR3 DNA reads TGCGCCAGCTCCTCAGGGGGTACAGGACCCTACGAGCAGTACTTC. Residues: CASSSGGTGPYEQYF. Together with reference TRBV5-1 and TRBJ2-7, the CDR3 gives the full variable domain: KAGVTQTPRYLIKTRGQQVTLSCSPISGHRSVSWYQQTPGQGLQFLFEYFSETQRNKGNFPGRFSGRQFSNSRSEMNVSTLELGDSALYLCASSSGGTGPYEQYFGPGTRLTVT.

The V gene is TRBV5-6, the J gene TRBJ1-4; 7 bases map to TRBD1. With V trimmed by 4 bases and J by 4 bases, 7 bases remained unmatched. Germline loops: CDR1 SGHDT, CDR2 YYEEEE. This CDR3 is 15 amino acids long. CDR3 DNA sequence: TGTGCCAGCAGCCAGAGGGACAGATATAATGAAAAACTGTTTTTT. This translates into CASSQRDRYNEKLFF.

The chain uses TRBV10-1 and TRBJ1-1; D unresolved. This CDR3 has 12 amino acids. Trimming cost V 8 bases and J 8 bases, with 15 bases left between them. Germline CDR1 WNHNN, CDR2 SYGVQD (reference sequence). The CDR3 coding sequence is TGCGCCAGCTCCGCCGGGGTGGGGGAAGCTTTCTTT. Translation gives CASSAGVGEAFF.

This clone was detected a few times. This sequence joins TRBV5-1 and TRBJ2-2; no firm D call. With 1 base removed from V and 4 bases from J, the gap between germline ends came to 5 bases. The CDR3 sequence is 13 residues long. The germline V gene has CDR1 SGHRS and CDR2 YFSETQ. CDR3 in amino acids: CASSLSGTGELFF. CDR3 nucleotides: TGCGCCAGCAGCTTGTCGGGCACCGGGGAGCTGTTTTTT.

This chain joins TRBV11-2 and TRBJ2-5, with 12 bases aligning to TRBD2. Germline loops: CDR1 SGHAT, CDR2 FQNNGV. The V segment lost 1 base and the J segment 0 bases; nucleotides outside the gene matches: 6. This CDR3 is 18 amino acids long. Written as DNA, the CDR3 is TGTGCCAGCAGCTTAGGGACTAGCGGGGCGGCGTACCAAGAGACCCAGTACTTC. Translated, it gives CASSLGTSGAAYQETQYF. The full variable domain, in which reference TRBV11-2 and TRBJ2-5 provide the parts outside the CDR3, is EAGVAQSPRYKIIEKRQSVAFWCNPISGHATLYWYQQILGQGPKLLIQFQNNGVVDDSQLPKDRFSAERLKGVDSTLKIQPAKLEDSAVYLCASSLGTSGAAYQETQYFGPGTRLLVL.

J is TRBJ2-7 and V is TRBV6-5; D possibly corresponds to TRBD2 (7 bases). CDR1 MNHEY and CDR2 SVGAGI come from the germline V gene. Trimming pared 5 bases from V and 4 bases from J, leaving 18 bases between. This CDR3 is 15 amino acids long. Here the CDR3 reads CASSPWGGQSYEQYF. The DNA for the CDR3 is TGTGCCAGCAGTCCATGGGGGGGCCAGTCGTACGAGCAGTACTTC.

The chain combines TRBV19 with TRBJ2-7, with D tentatively TRBD2 (6 bases). V was pared by 1 base and J by 5 bases, with 9 bases between. Germline assignment: CDR1 LNHDA and CDR2 SQIVND (reference sequence). This CDR3 is 13 amino acids long. The CDR3 protein is CASSIVGGDEQYF. As DNA, the CDR3 is TGTGCCAGTAGTATAGTGGGGGGTGACGAGCAGTACTTC.

J is TRBJ2-5 and V is TRBV10-2, with unresolved D. Germline V gives CDR1 WSHSY, CDR2 SAAADI. With 0 bases removed from V and 2 bases from J, the gap between germline ends came to 16 bases. CDR3 length: 17 residues. In DNA, the CDR3 is TGCGCCAGCAGTGAGTCGGTCGAGTCAATAACTCAAGAGACCCAGTACTTC. Its translation: CASSESVESITQETQYF.

This chain joins TRBV5-1 and TRBJ1-4; D call uncertain. Germline V gives CDR1 SGHRS, CDR2 YFSETQ. V gave up 0 bases and J gave up 3 bases, with 9 bases separating them. This CDR3 is built from 15 residues. CDR3 amino acids: CASSLAAAANEKLFF. The CDR3 DNA is TGCGCCAGCAGCTTGGCGGCGGCTGCTAATGAAAAACTGTTTTTT.

This clone has more than one count but fewer than ten. The CDR3 protein is CASSRVGDRGNEQYF. CDR3 bases: TGCGCCAGCAGCAGGGTCGGGGACAGGGGGAACGAGCAGTACTTC. V gene TRBV5-1 combines with J gene TRBJ2-7; 11 bases are a match to TRBD1. Per germline, CDR1 SGHRS and CDR2 YFSETQ. The CDR3 runs to 15 residues. The trim removed 4 bases at V and 5 bases at J, leaving 8 bases unmatched.

V and J are TRBV6-1 and TRBJ1-5; D remains ambiguous. The germline V and J ends were trimmed by 2 bases and 0 bases, with 11 bases remaining between them. This CDR3 has 16 residues. Germline V gene sequence: CDR1 MNHNS, CDR2 SASEGT. CDR3 in DNA: TGTGCCAGCAGTGAATCGGGTCGGAATAGCAATCAGCCCCAGCATTTT. It is translated as CASSESGRNSNQPQHF.

This chain joins TRBV21-1 and TRBJ2-1; the table's TRBD2 call for D was not verified on the DNA. TRBV21-1 is tagged as a pseudogene. This CDR3 spans 16 amino acids. CDR3 DNA: TGTGCCAGCAGCAAAGCCGAGCGGGGCTCCTACAATGAGCAGTTCTTC. Amino acids: CASSKAERGSYNEQFF.

This clone was observed a handful of times. The chain is built from TRBV6-6 and TRBJ1-5; D is undetermined. Trimming stripped 8 bases from V and 3 bases from J, with 8 bases between. The CDR3 consists of 12 residues. Germline V gene data show CDR1 as MNHNY and CDR2 as SVGAGI (reference sequence). The CDR3, as DNA: TGTGCCAGCGGCCCCCACAATCAGCCCCAGCATTTT. Encoded protein: CASGPHNQPQHF.